This record covers a single TCR beta chain. A clone one base away is much larger, so this may be a read error. Each 10 ml fresh peripheral blood draw supplied the PBMCs. RNA transcripts were the template for amplifying TCR beta CDR3 regions. HTBI primers were the set used in a first-round RT-PCR of the TCR CDR3. TCRdb re-analysed the multiplex PCR reads in MiXCR, keeping a single row per CDR3 protein. The sample shows approximately 300,000 distinct CDR3 sequences, 15% to 20% of them seen only once. The CDR3 is made up of 13 amino acids. Looked up from germline, CDR1 is MNHEY and CDR2 is SVGEGT. This record comes from a study of T cells in Graves' hyperthyroidism and ophthalmopathy.

The chain has TRBV6-2 or TRBV6-3 and TRBJ1-2; maybe TRBD1 (6 bases). The sample comprised blood. The TCR sequence derives from a man aged 25 to 40 with Graves' hyperthyroidism. Written as DNA, the CDR3 is TGTGCCGGCAGTTACTACGGGGGCGATGGCTACACCTTC. It codes for CAGSYYGGDGYTF.